This TCR beta chain was obtained from a study of blood T cell repertoires in COVID-19. Looking at the study overall: PBMCs, B-cell-depleted T cells, or T cells provided the cDNA or gDNA that made up the material.

From germline, CDR1 is SGHTA and CDR2 FQGNSA. The CDR3 extends over 15 amino acids. After removal of 3 bases from V and 4 bases from J, the junction contained 6 bases not matched to a gene. Authors' processing steps: Nucleated cell number was recorded as an estimate derived from reference gene primer amplification. TCRdb's table, derived via immunoSEQ multiplex PCR, lists solely in-frame clones and lacks some. That table furnishes V, J and clone size, whereas the DNA furnished D and trimming. This sample carries 200,000 to 250,000 clones, around nine tenths of them seen once, and the ten largest clones take around 1.5%.

This chain uses TRBV7-2 with TRBJ1-5; 7 positions agree with TRBD1. The sequence was collected from an older woman who had recovered from COVID-19. The sequenced material came from peripheral blood. In DNA, the CDR3 is TGTGCCAGCAGCTTCGTGACAGGGTTTAATCAGCCCCAGCATTTT. Amino acid sequence: CASSFVTGFNQPQHF.